Given below is one T cell receptor (beta chain) in context. The data originate from a study of control samples from healthy donors and cancer patients. Some clones are missing from TCRdb's copy, which holds only in-frame ones; the method was immunoSEQ multiplex PCR. The sample consists of about 160,000 clones, over 85% of them appearing once. Trimming took 7 bases from V and 7 from J; bases not matched to a gene: 10. CDR3 size: 12 residues. Germline V gene data show CDR1 as SQVTM and CDR2 as ANQGSEA. Sequencing used blood. The sequence was collected from a man aged 18-30 years in good health. V and J are TRBV29-1 and TRBJ2-7; 7 nucleotides line up with TRBD1. The CDR3 bases are TGCAGCGGCAATGACAGGGTCGGGGAGCAGTACTTC. This gives the protein CSGNDRVGEQYF.